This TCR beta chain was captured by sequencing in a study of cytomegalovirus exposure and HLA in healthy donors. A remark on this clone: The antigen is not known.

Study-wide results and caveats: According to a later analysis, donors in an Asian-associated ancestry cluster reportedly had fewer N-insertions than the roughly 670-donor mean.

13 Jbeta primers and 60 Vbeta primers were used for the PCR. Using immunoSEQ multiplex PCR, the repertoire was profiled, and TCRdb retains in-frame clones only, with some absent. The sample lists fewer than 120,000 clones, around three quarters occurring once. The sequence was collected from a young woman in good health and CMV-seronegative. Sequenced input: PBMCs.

This CDR3 is CASSDSELAGNTGELFF. The CDR3 DNA follows: TGTGCCAGCAGTGATTCGGAACTAGCGGGCAACACCGGGGAGCTGTTTTTT. The chain has TRBV2 and TRBJ2-2, with 9 nucleotides matching TRBD2. The CDR3 consists of 17 residues. Trimming cost V 3 bases and J 2 bases; bases outside gene matches: 7. Germline V gives CDR1 SNHLY, CDR2 FYNNEI.